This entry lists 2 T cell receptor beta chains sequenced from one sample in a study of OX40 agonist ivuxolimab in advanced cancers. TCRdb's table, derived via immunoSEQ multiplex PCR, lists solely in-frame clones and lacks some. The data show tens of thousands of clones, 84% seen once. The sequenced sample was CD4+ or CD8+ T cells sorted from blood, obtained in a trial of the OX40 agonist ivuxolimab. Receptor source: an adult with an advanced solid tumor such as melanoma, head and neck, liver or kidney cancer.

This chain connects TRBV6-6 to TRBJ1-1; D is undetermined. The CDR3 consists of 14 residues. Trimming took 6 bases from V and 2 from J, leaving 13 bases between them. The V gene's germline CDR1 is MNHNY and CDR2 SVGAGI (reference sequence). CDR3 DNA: TGTGCCAGCAGGAAGAGGCCGGACAACACTGAAGCTTTCTTT. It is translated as CASRKRPDNTEAFF.

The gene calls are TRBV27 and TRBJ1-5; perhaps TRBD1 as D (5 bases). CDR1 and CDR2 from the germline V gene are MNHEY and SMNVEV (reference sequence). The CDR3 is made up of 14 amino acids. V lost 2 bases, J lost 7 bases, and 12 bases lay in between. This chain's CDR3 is CASSLRQGTQPQHF. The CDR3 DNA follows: TGTGCCAGCAGTTTAAGGCAGGGAACCCAGCCCCAGCATTTT.